This T cell receptor (beta chain) was sequenced in a study of cytomegalovirus exposure and HLA in healthy donors listed by TCRdb under 2017. Broadly, across the study: An earlier analysis of some 620 of the donors reported 276 Gb of sequence data and 95 million to 140 million unique TCR beta sequences obtained from about 170 million T cells. An early release covering approximately 600 HLA-typed donors comprised about 290 gigabases of sequencing data and around 85 million unique TCR sequences. Of the approximately 400 genotyped donors, approximately 80% were placed in the genetic ancestry cluster associated with self-reported Caucasian donors. The aim of the study was to test whether cataloging public T cell receptors could identify signatures of past pathogen exposure. The study used immunosequencing to profile the T cell repertoires of approximately 650 subjects and linked those repertoires to cytomegalovirus serostatus. Along with the approximately 700-subject first cohort, a separate validation cohort of about 110 different subjects was used. To predict cytomegalovirus infection status, the study brought together high-throughput TCR immunosequencing, statistical association of individual TCRs with disease status, and machine learning. A later analysis re-analyzed previously published TCR beta repertoires from 666 donors and added high-resolution HLA genotyping to study TCR occurrence patterns. In the later analysis, no new phenotypic data were used to find candidate immune exposures; instead, reliance was placed on TCR beta sequences and their occurrence across donors. To decide whether each TCR beta V gene segment behaved as functional or pseudogenic, an earlier analysis of some 570 of the donors relied on high-throughput TCR beta sequencing. Donor age, sex, ethnicity and CMV serostatus were compiled alongside the repertoire data. In a later genetic analysis, genome-wide SNP genotypes for about three fifths of the roughly 670 donors were used, and that subset was treated as a discovery cohort. All discovery cohort repertoires had been generated using a single sequencing platform. HLA typing covered class I and class II loci at four-digit resolution. Typing coverage varied by locus: roughly 629-640 donors for A, B, C, DRB1 and DQB1; under 550 for DQA1; about 600 for DPA1; 450 to 480 for DPB1. Roughly five DR-DQ haplotypes were treated as single units for association and clustering because of strong linkage in the cohort. On average, 235,054 unique TCR beta nucleotide sequences were sequenced per donor among several hundred genotyped donors of the cohort, with 15% to 20% of those sequences being non-productive. Study-wide findings and limitations: Broadly in line with IMGT annotations, most TCR beta V segments showed up in productive rearrangements about 90% or about 30% of the time in an earlier analysis of several hundred of the donors. In both the original and validation cohorts, the classifier was reported to diagnose cytomegalovirus status with high specificity and sensitivity. Across donors, most TCR sequences were observed very rarely, whereas some public TCRs were present in many individuals. HLA typing was unavailable for some donors at each locus, so association tests used only the typed subset. Because the 87-base-pair reads could not distinguish some IMGT-functional V segments, including TRBV6-2 and TRBV6-3, those segments were excluded. Three of the identified cytomegalovirus-associated TCR beta chains were confirmed in vitro to be specific for cytomegalovirus antigens. The sequencing pipeline was judged likely to have produced a cluster of highly shared sequence variants as a technical artifact. It was suggested by the authors that the approach could potentially be generalized to other disease states and immunological phenotypes. This cohort had only TCR beta chains sequenced, and the lack of alpha or paired-chain data limited which features could be detected. A further reported finding was that TCR beta sequences accurately predicted the HLA-A and HLA-B alleles for most subjects in the first cohort. According to a later analysis, most CMV-associated TCR beta chains appeared to be HLA-restricted, and the HLA associations seemed to be driven largely by CMV exposure. A later analysis associated 15,000 to 20,000 TCR beta sequences with specific HLA alleles at a false discovery rate of 0.05. A later analysis found that TCR association rates varied across HLA loci, with DRB1 alleles showing the most associated TCRs and HLA-C alleles the fewest. For the cohort, immune exposure information was limited to CMV serostatus. In a later analysis, HLA-associated TCR beta chains showed more clonal expansion and lower generation probabilities than non-associated chains that were equally common. According to a later analysis, parvovirus B19, influenza, CMV and Epstein-Barr virus appeared linked to several top co-occurrence clusters. Because counts were too low, about 17 rarely observed V segments, including chromosome 9 orphons, were excluded from the earlier analysis of 587 of the donors. In a later genetic analysis, fewer N-insertions in productive TCRs were reported among donors in an Asian-associated ancestry cluster than the roughly 700-donor mean. In the study, about 150 TCR beta chains were listed as associated with cytomegalovirus. Strong co-occurrence of HLA alleles, especially DR and DQ, made assigning TCR associations to individual alleles difficult. Roughly uniform sequencing depth across donors was assumed in presence/absence analyses, although this assumption may not hold. Correlated functional status among segregating V segments might reflect linkage disequilibrium, but an unknown experimental factor could not be ruled out. In a later genetic analysis, a missense DCLRE1C variant was associated with V-gene and J-gene trimming of TCR beta chains, and the association was replicated in an independent cohort.

The cohort was made up of approximately 670 healthy bone marrow donors. Cohort members were all nominally healthy when sampled, although unrecorded immune exposures were likely present. The donor tested CMV seronegative, placing the donor among the 300 to 450 seronegative members of the cohort. Each donor provided a peripheral blood sample, and peripheral blood mononuclear cells were used for TCR beta sequencing. Genomic DNA was extracted from the blood cell samples with the Qiagen DNeasy Blood Extraction Kit. With respect to this clone: Its antigen is unknown. Nothing much larger sits one base from this clone, and base qualities are not available.

The CDR3 has 15 amino acids, counting the end cysteine and phenylalanine. The only DNA kept is the CDR3, 45 bases in frame from the first base. V is pared back by 4 bases and J by 2 bases, with 13 bases lying between the germline termini. In the germline V gene, CDR1 corresponds to SGDLS and CDR2 to YYNGEE. Library method: the immunoSEQ multiplex PCR assay. For the multiplex PCR, a mixture combining 60 forward primers for TCR Vbeta segments and 13 reverse primers for TCR Jbeta segments was used. The CDR3 region of rearranged TCR beta genes was amplified from genomic DNA by a multiplex PCR assay. Amplified TCR beta libraries were sequenced as 87-base-pair reads on the Illumina HiSeq System. For the original study's pipeline: Across the 700 or so repertoires, a later analysis counted tens of millions of unique TCR beta chains, 8.5 million to 12 million of which were shared by at least two donors. A nearest-neighbor algorithm error-corrected the raw reads and collapsed the reads into unique sequences, merging closely related sequences to remove PCR and sequencing errors. V, D and J gene segments were assigned by aligning CDR3 sequences to IMGT reference sequences. For a sequence to be retained, at least a six-nucleotide match to both a V gene segment and a J gene segment was required. Rearrangements were called productive when the CDR3 lacked stop codons and stayed in frame with V and J; all others were non-productive. Following IMGT convention, CDR3 was defined as the stretch from the second conserved V-encoded cysteine to the conserved J-encoded phenylalanine. The earlier analysis of 450 to 750 of the donors excluded any sequence lacking an unambiguous match to a single V gene segment. In an earlier analysis of some 590 of the donors, a V segment was called functional when productive rearrangements were above 56.7%, and segregating when the standard deviation between donors exceeded 5%. To diagnose cytomegalovirus status from the catalog of TCR beta chain sequences, a statistical classification framework was built. A later analysis assigned V and J genes by comparing TCR nucleotide sequences with IMGT/GENE-DB human TR gene sequences. Using the TCRdist pipeline, a later analysis assigned CDR3 sequences along with most-parsimonious VDJ recombination scenarios. In a later analysis, each TCR beta chain was defined by its CDR3 amino acid sequence together with its V-gene family, and reads lacking a unique V-gene family were excluded. To address suspected cross-contamination and a sequencing artifact, a later analysis removed roughly 580 highly shared, low-generation-probability nucleotide sequences. A later analysis calculated a clonal expansion index for each public chain from normalized within-repertoire ranks of inferred template counts. A later analysis computed generation probabilities with a VDJ recombination model fitted to out-of-frame rearrangements, and checked the results against IGoR. In a later analysis, hypergeometric tests were used to score TCR-TCR, TCR-HLA and TCR-CMV co-occurrence, with a repertoire-size bias correction applied to TCR pairs. A later analysis estimated false discovery rates by permuting HLA or CMV assignments 20 times. In a later analysis, co-occurring TCRs were grouped with DBSCAN, and TCRdist sequence similarity was added when clustering was performed within HLA-allele-positive subsets. Repertoires with fewer than 30,000 or more than 120,000 public chains, plus five repertoires with anomalous nucleotide sharing, were excluded from co-occurrence clustering. TCRdb holds this immuneACCESS table with in-frame rearrangements only. Some clones are missing; in checked studies, unresolved V genes explain under half, and the rest has no known cause. V, J and clone size derive from that table, while D and trimming were established from the DNA sequence. The sample contains 100,000 or so clones, 65% to 90% of them found a single time. The ten largest clones add up to 1.2% of the sample.

The specimen sequenced was PBMCs. The clonotype comes from a woman in her late teens or twenties in good health and CMV-seronegative. The rearranged chain carries TRBV9 and TRBJ1-5; matching of 5 bases hints at TRBD1 as the D gene. The nucleotides read TGTGCCAGCAGCTTAGGGGAGTCGGGCAATCAGCCCCAGCATTTT. Translation gives CASSLGESGNQPQHF.